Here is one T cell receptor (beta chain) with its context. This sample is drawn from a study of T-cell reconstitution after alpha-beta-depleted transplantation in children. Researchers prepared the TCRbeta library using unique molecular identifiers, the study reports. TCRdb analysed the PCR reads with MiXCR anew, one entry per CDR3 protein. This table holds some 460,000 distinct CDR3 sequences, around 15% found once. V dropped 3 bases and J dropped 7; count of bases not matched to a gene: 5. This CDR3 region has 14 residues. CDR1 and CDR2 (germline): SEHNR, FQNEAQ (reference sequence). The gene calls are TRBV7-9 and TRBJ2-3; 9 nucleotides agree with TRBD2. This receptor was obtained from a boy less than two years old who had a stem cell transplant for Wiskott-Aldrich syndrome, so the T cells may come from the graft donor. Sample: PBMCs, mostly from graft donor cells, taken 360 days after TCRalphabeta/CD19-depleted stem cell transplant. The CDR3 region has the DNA TGTGCCAGCAGCTTCGTAGCGGGAGTGAATACGCAGTATTTT. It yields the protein CASSFVAGVNTQYF.